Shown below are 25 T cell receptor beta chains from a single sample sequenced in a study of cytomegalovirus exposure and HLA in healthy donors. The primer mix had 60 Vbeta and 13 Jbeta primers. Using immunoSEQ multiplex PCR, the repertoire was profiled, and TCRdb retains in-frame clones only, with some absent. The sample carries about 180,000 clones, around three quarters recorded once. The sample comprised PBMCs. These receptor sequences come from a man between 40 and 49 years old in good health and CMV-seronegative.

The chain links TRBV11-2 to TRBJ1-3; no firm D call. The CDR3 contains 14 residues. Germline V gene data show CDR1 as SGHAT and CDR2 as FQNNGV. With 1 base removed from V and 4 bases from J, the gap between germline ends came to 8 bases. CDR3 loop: CASSLVRSGNTIYF. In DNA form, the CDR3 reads TGTGCCAGCAGCTTAGTTCGGAGCGGAAACACCATATATTTT.

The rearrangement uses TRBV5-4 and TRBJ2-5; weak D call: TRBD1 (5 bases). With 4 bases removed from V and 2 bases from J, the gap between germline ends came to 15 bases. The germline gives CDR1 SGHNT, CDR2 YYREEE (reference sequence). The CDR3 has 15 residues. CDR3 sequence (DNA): TGTGCCAGCAGCCCCGAACCCCCAGGGCAAGAGACCCAGTACTTC. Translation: CASSPEPPGQETQYF.

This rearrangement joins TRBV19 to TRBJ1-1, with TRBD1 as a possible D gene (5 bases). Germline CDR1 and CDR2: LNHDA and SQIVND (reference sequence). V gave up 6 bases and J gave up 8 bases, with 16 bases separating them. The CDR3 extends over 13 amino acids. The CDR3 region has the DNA TGTGCCAGTAGCCCAACAGGAGTGAGCGAAGCTTTCTTT. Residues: CASSPTGVSEAFF.

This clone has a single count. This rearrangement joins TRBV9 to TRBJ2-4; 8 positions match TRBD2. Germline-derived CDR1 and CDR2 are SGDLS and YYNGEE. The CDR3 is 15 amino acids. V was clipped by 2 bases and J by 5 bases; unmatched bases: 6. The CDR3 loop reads CASSVSGTGENIQYF. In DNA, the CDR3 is TGTGCCAGCAGCGTTAGCGGGACCGGAGAAAACATTCAGTACTTC.

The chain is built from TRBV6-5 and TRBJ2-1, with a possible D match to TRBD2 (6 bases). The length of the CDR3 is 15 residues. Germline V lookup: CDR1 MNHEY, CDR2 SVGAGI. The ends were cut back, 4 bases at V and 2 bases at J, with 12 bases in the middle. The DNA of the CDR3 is TGTGCCAGCAGTTCTTTCGCGGGACCCTACAATGAGCAGTTCTTC. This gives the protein CASSSFAGPYNEQFF.

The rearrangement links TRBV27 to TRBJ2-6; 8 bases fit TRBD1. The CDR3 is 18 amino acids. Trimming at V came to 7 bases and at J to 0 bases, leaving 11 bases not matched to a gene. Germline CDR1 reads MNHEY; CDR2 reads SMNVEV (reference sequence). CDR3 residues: CASTNLDRVRSGANVLTF. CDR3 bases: TGTGCCAGCACCAACCTGGACAGGGTTCGCTCTGGGGCCAACGTCCTGACTTTC.

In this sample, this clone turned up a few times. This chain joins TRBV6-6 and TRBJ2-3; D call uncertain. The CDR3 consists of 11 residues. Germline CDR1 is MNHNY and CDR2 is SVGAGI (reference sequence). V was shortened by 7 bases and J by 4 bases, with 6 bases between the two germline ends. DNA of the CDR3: TGTGCCAGCATTGTAGCAGATACGCAGTATTTT. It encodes CASIVADTQYF.

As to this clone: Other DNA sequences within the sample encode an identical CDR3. CDR3 in amino acids: CASSLTGNTEAFF. As DNA, the CDR3 is TGCGCCAGCAGCTTAACAGGGAACACTGAAGCTTTCTTT. The V gene is TRBV5-1, the J gene TRBJ1-1; TRBD1 might be the D (5 bases). V was trimmed by 2 bases and J by 1 base, leaving 6 bases between them. The CDR3 runs to 13 residues. CDR1 and CDR2 (germline): SGHRS, YFSETQ.

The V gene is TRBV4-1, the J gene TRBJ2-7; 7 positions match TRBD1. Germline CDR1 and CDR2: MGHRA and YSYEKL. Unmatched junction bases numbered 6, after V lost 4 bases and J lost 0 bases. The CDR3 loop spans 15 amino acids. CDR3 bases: TGCGCCAGCAGCCGCGGACAGGATTCCTCCTACGAGCAGTACTTC. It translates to CASSRGQDSSYEQYF.

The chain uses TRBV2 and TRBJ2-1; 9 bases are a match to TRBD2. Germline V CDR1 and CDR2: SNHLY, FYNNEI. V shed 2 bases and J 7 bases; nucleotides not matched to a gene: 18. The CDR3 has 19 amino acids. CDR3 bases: TGTGCCAGCAGTGAAAGAGGCGGCTACGGCGGGGGGGCCGGTAATGAGCAGTTCTTC. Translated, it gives CASSERGGYGGGAGNEQFF.

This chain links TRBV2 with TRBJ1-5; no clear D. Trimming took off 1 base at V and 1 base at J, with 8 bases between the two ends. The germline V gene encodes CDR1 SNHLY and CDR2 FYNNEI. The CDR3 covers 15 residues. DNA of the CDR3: TGTGCCAGCAGTGAAGAAGGAGGGAGCAATCAGCCCCAGCATTTT. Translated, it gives CASSEEGGSNQPQHF.

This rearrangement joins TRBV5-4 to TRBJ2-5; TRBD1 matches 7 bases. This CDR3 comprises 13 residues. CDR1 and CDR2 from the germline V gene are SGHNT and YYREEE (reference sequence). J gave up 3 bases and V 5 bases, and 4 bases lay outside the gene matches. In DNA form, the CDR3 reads TGTGCCAGCAGGTCCGGGACAGAAGAGACCCAGTACTTC. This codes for CASRSGTEETQYF. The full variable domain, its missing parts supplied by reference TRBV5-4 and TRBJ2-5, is ETGVTQSPTHLIKTRGQQVTLRCSSQSGHNTVSWYQQALGQGPQFIFQYYREEENGRGNFPPRFSGLQFPNYSSELNVNALELDDSALYLCASRSGTEETQYFGPGTRLLVL.

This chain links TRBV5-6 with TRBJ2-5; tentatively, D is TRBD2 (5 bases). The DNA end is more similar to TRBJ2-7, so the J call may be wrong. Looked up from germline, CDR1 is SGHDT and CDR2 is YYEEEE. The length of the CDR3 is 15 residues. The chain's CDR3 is CASSQPRAVSYEQYF. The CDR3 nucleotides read TGTGCCAGCAGCCAGCCGAGGGCAGTCTCCTACGAGCAGTACTTC.

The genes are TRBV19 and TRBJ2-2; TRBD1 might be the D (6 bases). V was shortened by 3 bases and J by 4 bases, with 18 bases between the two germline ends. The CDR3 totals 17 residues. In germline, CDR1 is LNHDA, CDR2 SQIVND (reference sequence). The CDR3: CASSIIEAGARTGELFF. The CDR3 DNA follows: TGTGCCAGTAGTATTATTGAGGCAGGGGCGCGCACCGGGGAGCTGTTTTTT.

The CDR3 protein is CASRSRDRNIQYF. CDR3 nucleotides: TGTGCCAGTCGCTCCAGGGACAGAAACATTCAGTACTTC. The V gene is TRBV6-5, the J gene TRBJ2-4, with TRBD1 identical over 7 bases. The J segment lost 6 bases and the V segment lost 9 bases, leaving 8 bases of the junction unmatched. Germline V gene lookup returns CDR1 MNHEY and CDR2 SVGAGI. This CDR3 region has 13 residues.

As DNA, the CDR3 is TGTGCCAGCAGTTCCACGGGACAGAAAAAAGAGACCCAGTACTTC. Amino acid sequence: CASSSTGQKKETQYF. V and J are TRBV25-1 and TRBJ2-5, with 7 bases lining up with TRBD1. Germline lookup yields CDR1 MGHDK and CDR2 SYGVNS. The junction had 9 bases not matched to a gene; V was cut back by 5 bases and J by 3 bases. The CDR3 runs 15 residues.

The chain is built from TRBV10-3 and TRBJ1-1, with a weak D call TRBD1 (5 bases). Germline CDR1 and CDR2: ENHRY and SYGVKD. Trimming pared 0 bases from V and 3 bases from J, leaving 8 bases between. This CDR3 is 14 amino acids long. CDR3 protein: CAISESWDYTEAFF. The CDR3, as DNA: TGTGCCATCAGTGAGTCGTGGGACTACACTGAAGCTTTCTTT.

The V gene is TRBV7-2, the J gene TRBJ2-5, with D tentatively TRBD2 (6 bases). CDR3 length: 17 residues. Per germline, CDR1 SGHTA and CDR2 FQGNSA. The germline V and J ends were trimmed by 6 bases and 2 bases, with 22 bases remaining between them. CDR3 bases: TGTGCCAGCAGATATGACAGCGGGCCCTTAGGTCAAGAGACCCAGTACTTC. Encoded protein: CASRYDSGPLGQETQYF.

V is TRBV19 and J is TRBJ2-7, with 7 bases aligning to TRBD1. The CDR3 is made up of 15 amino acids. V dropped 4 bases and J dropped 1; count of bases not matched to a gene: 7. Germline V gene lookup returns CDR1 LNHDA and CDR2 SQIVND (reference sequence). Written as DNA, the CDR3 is TGTGCCAGTAGTACTGGACAGGTAACATCCTACGAGCAGTACTTC. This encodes CASSTGQVTSYEQYF.

CDR3 DNA: TGTGCCAGCAGTTCTCCCACAGAGTACGAGCAGTACTTC. This sequence encodes CASSSPTEYEQYF. The genes are TRBV6-6 and TRBJ2-7, with D hard to call. Per germline, CDR1 MNHNY and CDR2 SVGAGI (reference sequence). The V end was cut by 4 bases, the J end by 4 bases, with 11 bases between. The CDR3 covers 13 residues.

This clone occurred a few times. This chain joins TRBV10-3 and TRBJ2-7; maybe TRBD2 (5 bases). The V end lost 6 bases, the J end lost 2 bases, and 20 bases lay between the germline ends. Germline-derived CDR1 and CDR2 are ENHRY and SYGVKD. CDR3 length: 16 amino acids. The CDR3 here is CAISDSRGRDAYEQYF. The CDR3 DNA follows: TGTGCCATCAGCGATTCGCGCGGGCGTGACGCCTACGAGCAGTACTTC.

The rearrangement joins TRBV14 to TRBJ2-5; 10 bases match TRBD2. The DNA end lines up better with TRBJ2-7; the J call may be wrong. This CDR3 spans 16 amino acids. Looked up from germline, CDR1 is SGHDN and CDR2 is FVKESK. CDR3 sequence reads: CASSRLLTSGTYEQYF. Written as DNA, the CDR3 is TGTGCCAGCAGCCGATTATTAACTAGCGGGACCTACGAGCAGTACTTC.

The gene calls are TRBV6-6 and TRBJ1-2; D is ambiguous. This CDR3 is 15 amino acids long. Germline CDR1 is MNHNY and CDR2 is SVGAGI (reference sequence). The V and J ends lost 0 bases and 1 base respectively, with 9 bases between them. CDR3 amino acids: CASSYSSGNNYGYTF. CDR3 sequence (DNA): TGTGCCAGCAGTTACTCTTCGGGGAATAACTATGGCTACACCTTC.

In nucleotides, the CDR3 is TGTGCCAGCAGCTGGGGGACTAGCGGCTCCTACGAGCAGTACTTC. It yields the protein CASSWGTSGSYEQYF. This chain connects TRBV7-8 to TRBJ2-7; 11 bases agree with TRBD2. V trimming: 4 bases; J trimming: 0 bases; junction bases outside the gene matches: 2. Germline values: CDR1 SGHVS, CDR2 FQNEAQ. This CDR3 comprises 15 residues. The full variable domain, in which reference TRBV7-8 and TRBJ2-7 provide the parts outside the CDR3, is GAGVSQSPRYKVAKRGQDVALRCDPISGHVSLFWYQQALGQGPEFLTYFQNEAQLDKSGLPSDRFFAERPEGSVSTLKIQRTQQEDSAVYLCASSWGTSGSYEQYFGPGTRLTVT.

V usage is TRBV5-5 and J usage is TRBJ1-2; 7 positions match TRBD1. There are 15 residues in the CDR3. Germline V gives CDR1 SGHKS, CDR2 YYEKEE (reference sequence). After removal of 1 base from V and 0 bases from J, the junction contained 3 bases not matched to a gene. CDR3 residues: CASSLSGTANYGYTF. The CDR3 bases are TGTGCCAGCAGCTTGTCTGGGACAGCTAACTATGGCTACACCTTC.